These 17 T cell receptor beta chains were sequenced from one sample in a study of PD-1 blockade in classical Hodgkin lymphoma. Following autologous stem cell transplantation, relapse occurred in every patient, and exposure to brentuximab vedotin varied. TCRdb's table, derived via immunoSEQ multiplex PCR, lists solely in-frame clones and lacks some. The table has under 20,000 clones, around 79% seen once. The input for sequencing was peripheral blood mononuclear cells (PBMCs), taken before the second cycle of nivolumab. These receptor sequences come from a human donor with classical Hodgkin lymphoma.

CDR3 DNA sequence: TGCGCCAGCAGCTTGGGCAGGGGCAACTATGGCTACACCTTC. Protein product: CASSLGRGNYGYTF. The chain recombines TRBV5-1 with TRBJ1-2; tentative D call: TRBD1 (6 bases). The CDR3 sequence is 14 residues long. In germline, CDR1 is SGHRS, CDR2 YFSETQ. Deletions cut 0 bases from V and 2 bases from J, with 8 bases between.

The chain has TRBV5-1 and TRBJ1-2, with 8 nucleotides matching TRBD1. This CDR3 region has 15 residues. Trimming took 3 bases from V and 3 from J; bases not matched to a gene: 7. The germline CDR1 and CDR2 sequences are SGHRS and YFSETQ. The CDR3 DNA is TGCGCCAGCAGCTCTACTGAGACAGGGGACTATGGCTACACCTTC. As protein: CASSSTETGDYGYTF. Variable domain in full (rest from reference TRBV5-1 and TRBJ1-2): KAGVTQTPRYLIKTRGQQVTLSCSPISGHRSVSWYQQTPGQGLQFLFEYFSETQRNKGNFPGRFSGRQFSNSRSEMNVSTLELGDSALYLCASSSTETGDYGYTFGSGTRLTVV.

In this sample, this clone turned up once. The CDR3 DNA is TGTGCCAGCAGCCCAATGGGTGACGGGACCCAGTACTTC. Translated: CASSPMGDGTQYF. V usage is TRBV11-1 and J usage is TRBJ2-5; D gene unclear. The CDR3 contains 13 residues. CDR1 SGHAT and CDR2 FQDESV come from the germline V gene (reference sequence). Between the trimmed V and J ends, which lost 5 bases and 7 bases, there was a span of 14 bases. Complete variable domain (other parts from reference TRBV11-1 and TRBJ2-5): EAEVAQSPRYKITEKSQAVAFWCDPISGHATLYWYRQILGQGPELLVQFQDESVVDDSQLPKDRFSAERLKGVDSTLKIQPAELGDSAMYLCASSPMGDGTQYFGPGTRLLVL.

V is TRBV19 and J is TRBJ2-3, with D possibly TRBD1 on 6 matching bases. The CDR3 runs 13 residues. CDR1 is LNHDA and CDR2 is SQIVND in the germline V gene (reference sequence). V lost 7 bases and J 5 bases, leaving 13 bases between the germline ends. CDR3 DNA: TGTGCCAGTACCCAAGGGGGTGGAGATACGCAGTATTTT. Its protein product is CASTQGGGDTQYF. The whole variable domain, filled in from reference TRBV19 and TRBJ2-3, reads DGGITQSPKYLFRKEGQNVTLSCEQNLNHDAMYWYRQDPGQGLRLIYYSQIVNDFQKGDIAEGYSVSREKKESFPLTVTSAQKNPTAFYLCASTQGGGDTQYFGPGTRLTVL.

V is TRBV11-2 and J is TRBJ1-4, with D unclear. The CDR3 is 11 amino acids. In germline, CDR1 is SGHAT, CDR2 FQNNGV. Trimming pared 5 bases from V and 3 bases from J, leaving 1 base between. The CDR3, as DNA: TGTGCCAGCAGCCCTAATGAAAAACTGTTTTTT. It specifies CASSPNEKLFF.

This chain links TRBV30 with TRBJ1-1; D gene unclear. Germline V gene lookup returns CDR1 GTSNPN and CDR2 SVGIG (reference sequence). Trimming removed 0 bases from V and 4 bases from J, with 12 bases in between. The CDR3 is 14 residues long. CDR3 bases: TGTGCCTGGAGTGTAGATAGGGTGGGCACTGAAGCTTTCTTT. Protein product: CAWSVDRVGTEAFF. The full variable domain, in which reference TRBV30 and TRBJ1-1 provide the parts outside the CDR3, is SQTIHQWPATLVQPVGSPLSLECTVEGTSNPNLYWYRQAAGRGLQLLFYSVGIGQISSEVPQNLSASRPQDRQFILSSKKLLLSDSGFYLCAWSVDRVGTEAFFGQGTRLTVV.

V and J are TRBV7-2 and TRBJ1-2; 9 nucleotides align to TRBD1. CDR1 is SGHTA and CDR2 is FQGNSA in the germline V gene. V lost 5 bases and J lost 7; bases outside the gene matches: 8. This CDR3 is built from 14 residues. In nucleotides, the CDR3 is TGTGCCAGCAGCGGAACAGGGGGCGCGAGTGGCTACACCTTC. It is translated as CASSGTGGASGYTF.

This clone was seen just once. This chain joins TRBV6-5 and TRBJ1-3; 8 nucleotides agree with TRBD1. After removal of 5 bases from V and 4 bases from J, the junction contained 4 bases not matched to a gene. The CDR3 runs 14 residues. Germline assignment: CDR1 MNHEY and CDR2 SVGAGI. The CDR3 region is CASSRTGTGNTIYF. The DNA for the CDR3 is TGTGCCAGCAGTAGGACAGGGACGGGAAACACCATATATTTT.

The rearrangement links TRBV5-4 to TRBJ2-3; possibly TRBD2 for D (6 bases). Germline CDR1 is SGHNT and CDR2 is YYREEE (reference sequence). There are 12 residues in the CDR3. The CDR3 here is CASGLATDTQYF. CDR3 in DNA: TGTGCGAGCGGCCTAGCGACAGATACGCAGTATTTT.

This clone was counted a single time. The chain links TRBV5-6 to TRBJ2-4; 7 nucleotides agree with TRBD1. The V gene's germline CDR1 is SGHDT and CDR2 YYEEEE. The CDR3 consists of 15 residues. Trimming removed 4 bases from V and 6 bases from J; junction bases left unmatched: 10. CDR3 region: CASSVGQEPLNIQYF. The CDR3 DNA reads as TGTGCCAGCAGCGTTGGACAGGAACCTTTAAACATTCAGTACTTC.

V is TRBV11-1 and J is TRBJ1-3, with a tentative D call TRBD1 (6 bases). Germline CDR1 and CDR2: SGHAT and FQDESV (reference sequence). V was shortened by 6 bases and J by 0 bases, with 18 bases between the two germline ends. The length of the CDR3 is 17 residues. The CDR3, as DNA: TGTGCCAGCAGACACACGACAGGACCTCTCTCTGGAAACACCATATATTTT. As protein: CASRHTTGPLSGNTIYF.

This clone was found once. The chain has TRBV30 and TRBJ1-4; a weak D match, TRBD1 (5 bases). With 3 bases removed from V and 4 bases from J, the gap between germline ends came to 18 bases. CDR1 GTSNPN and CDR2 SVGIG come from the germline V gene (reference sequence). CDR3 length: 16 residues. The CDR3 is CAWSVLSWTSNEKLFF. DNA of the CDR3: TGTGCCTGGAGCGTCCTGTCCTGGACAAGTAATGAAAAACTGTTTTTT.

This sequence joins TRBV6-1 and TRBJ1-4; TRBD1 is a possible D gene (5 bases). CDR3 size: 14 residues. The V and J ends lost 3 bases and 8 bases respectively, with 13 bases between them. Germline values: CDR1 MNHNS, CDR2 SASEGT. The CDR3 sequence is CASSDRRGDEKLFF. In nucleotides, the CDR3 is TGTGCCAGCAGTGATCGTAGGGGAGACGAAAAACTGTTTTTT.

The chain is built from TRBV5-1 and TRBJ1-1; the match to TRBD1 covers 7 bases. Germline V gene sequence: CDR1 SGHRS, CDR2 YFSETQ. The V and J ends lost 4 bases and 1 base, in that order; junction bases with no gene match: 4. The CDR3 has 14 residues. CDR3 in amino acids: CASSPDRANTEAFF. CDR3 nucleotides: TGCGCCAGCAGCCCTGACAGGGCGAACACTGAAGCTTTCTTT.

The genes are TRBV5-4 and TRBJ1-4; 10 nucleotides align to TRBD1. The V gene's germline CDR1 is SGHNT and CDR2 YYREEE (reference sequence). Trimming removed 3 bases from V and 0 bases from J; junction bases left unmatched: 2. The CDR3 covers 16 residues. As DNA, the CDR3 is TGTGCCAGCAGCTCAGGACAGGGGGCAACTAATGAAAAACTGTTTTTT. Amino acid sequence: CASSSGQGATNEKLFF.

The chain uses TRBV4-3 and TRBJ1-2; D unresolved. Trimming took 4 bases from V and 6 from J, leaving 18 bases between them. The CDR3 length is 15 residues. Germline CDR1 LGHNA, CDR2 YSLEER. CDR3 DNA: TGCGCCAGCAGCCGAGCCGAAGGACCAGGCCATGGCTACACCTTC. It translates to CASSRAEGPGHGYTF.

This chain joins TRBV30 and TRBJ1-3; D remains ambiguous. The CDR3 runs 12 residues. From germline, CDR1 is GTSNPN and CDR2 SVGIG (reference sequence). Trimming shortened V by 1 base and J by 2 bases, and 3 bases separated the two germline ends. The CDR3 region is CAWSETGNTIYF. The CDR3 nucleotides are TGTGCCTGGAGTGAGACTGGAAACACCATATATTTT.